This TCR beta chain is from a study of PD-1 blockade in classical Hodgkin lymphoma. Regarding the study as a whole: Among the patients, those starting nivolumab under 1 year after ASCT were excluded. Reports indicated that newly diagnosed patients had lower baseline TCR diversity than healthy donors did. Whoever responded completely had baseline diversity much like that seen in newly diagnosed patients.

This clone was seen a single time. Its antigen is undetermined. Data came from immunoSEQ multiplex PCR; TCRdb stores just in-frame clones and leaves some out. The sample lists 20,000 to 25,000 clones, about three quarters occurring once. The time point: cycle 4 day 1 (C4D1), after less than 7 weeks of nivolumab. Each patient's relapse followed autologous stem cell transplantation, and brentuximab vedotin exposure varied. This CDR3 has 13 amino acids. V lost 5 bases, J lost 7 bases, and 7 bases stayed unmatched. CDR1 is SEHNR and CDR2 is FQNEAQ in the germline V gene (reference sequence). This TCR was sampled from a human donor with classical Hodgkin lymphoma. V usage is TRBV7-9 and J usage is TRBJ1-2; TRBD1 matches at 7 bases. Source: peripheral blood mononuclear cells (PBMCs), taken before the fourth cycle of nivolumab. CDR3 nucleotide sequence: TGTGCCAGCAGCCCGGGGACAGCGCTTGGCTACACCTTC. Translation: CASSPGTALGYTF. Drawing the rest from reference TRBV7-9 and TRBJ1-2, the complete variable domain is DTGVSQNPRHKITKRGQNVTFRCDPISEHNRLYWYRQTLGQGPEFLTYFQNEAQLEKSRLLSDRFSAERPKGSFSTLEIQRTEQGDSAMYLCASSPGTALGYTFGSGTRLTVV.